This section outlines one T cell receptor beta chain sequence together with its context. Original processing notes: Scientists estimated how many nucleated cells there were by amplifying reference gene primers. Sequencing used immunoSEQ multiplex PCR; TCRdb keeps in-frame clones, though not all of them. The DNA gave D and trimming, while V, J and clone size come from that table. The sample consists of roughly 73,000 clones, roughly nine tenths of them appearing once. The record originates from a study of blood T cell repertoires in COVID-19. Trimming took 4 bases from V and 3 from J, leaving 10 bases between them. The CDR3 covers 13 residues. Germline CDR1 SGHTS, CDR2 YDEGEE.

The chain uses TRBV5-8 and TRBJ2-5; D is perhaps TRBD2 (5 bases). The sequenced sample was peripheral blood. The clonotype was recovered from a man aged 50 to 59 with acute or convalescent COVID-19. The CDR3 spells CASSHGLEETQYF. CDR3 in DNA: TGTGCCAGCAGCCATGGACTCGAAGAGACCCAGTACTTC.